These 31 T cell receptor beta chains originate from one sample sequenced in a study of ipilimumab plus nivolumab after autologous stem cell transplantation. Assay used: immunoSEQ multiplex PCR; TCRdb lists only in-frame clones, some missing. The sample consists of roughly 10,000 clones, less than 80% of them appearing once. The input for sequencing was PBMCs, taken in a trial of ipilimumab plus nivolumab as post-transplant consolidation. These receptors came from a male donor with diffuse large B-cell lymphoma.

The J gene is TRBJ2-5, the V gene TRBV6-1, with 12 nucleotides matching TRBD2. The germline CDR1 and CDR2 sequences are MNHNS and SASEGT. This CDR3 has 15 amino acids. The junction had 7 bases not matched to a gene; V was cut back by 4 bases and J by 7 bases. The CDR3 loop reads CASSALAGGSGTQYF. CDR3 sequence (DNA): TGTGCCAGCAGTGCACTAGCGGGGGGTAGTGGGACCCAGTACTTC.

The chain is built from TRBV29-1 and TRBJ2-3; no clear D. This CDR3 spans 14 amino acids. Germline V gene data show CDR1 as SQVTM and CDR2 as ANQGSEA. Trimming removed 4 bases from V and 2 bases from J, with 13 bases in between. CDR3 coding DNA: TGCAGCGTTGCAGAAGGGCACACCACAGATACGCAGTATTTT. This gives the protein CSVAEGHTTDTQYF.

The sample holds a few counts of this clone. The chain links TRBV15 to TRBJ1-2; TRBD1 aligns across 8 bases. CDR1 LNHNV and CDR2 YYDKDF come from the germline V gene (reference sequence). The CDR3 sequence is 15 residues long. J gave up 3 bases and V 3 bases, and 6 bases lay outside the gene matches. The CDR3 sequence is CATSRSTGADYGYTF. The CDR3 DNA follows: TGTGCCACCAGCAGGTCGACAGGGGCGGACTATGGCTACACCTTC. Full variable domain (rest looked up from reference TRBV15 and TRBJ1-2): DAMVIQNPRYQVTQFGKPVTLSCSQTLNHNVMYWYQQKSSQAPKLLFHYYDKDFNNEADTPDNFQSRRPNTSFCFLDIRSPGLGDTAMYLCATSRSTGADYGYTFGSGTRLTVV.

The rearrangement uses TRBV4-3 and TRBJ1-5, with D possibly matching TRBD1 (6 bases). V gave up 0 bases and J gave up 1 base, with 10 bases separating them. The length of the CDR3 is 16 residues. The germline CDR1 and CDR2 sequences are LGHNA and YSLEER. For the CDR3, the DNA is TGCGCCAGCAGCCAAGATTCAGGGGACAGCAATCAGCCCCAGCATTTT. It is translated as CASSQDSGDSNQPQHF.

This clone came up once. CDR3 residues: CASSPLTGGLLSGANVLTF. The CDR3 nucleotides are TGTGCCAGCAGCCCGTTGACAGGGGGCTTACTCTCTGGGGCCAACGTCCTGACTTTC. V is TRBV7-3 and J is TRBJ2-6; 10 bases are shared with TRBD1. Germline V lookup: CDR1 SGHTA, CDR2 FQGTGA. The CDR3 is made up of 19 amino acids. V was pared by 5 bases and J by 0 bases, with 10 bases of the junction left unmatched. Filled out from reference TRBV7-3 and TRBJ2-6, the complete variable domain reads GAGVSQTPSNKVTEKGKYVELRCDPISGHTALYWYRQSLGQGPEFLIYFQGTGAADDSGLPNDRFFAVRPEGSVSTLKIQRTERGDSAVYLCASSPLTGGLLSGANVLTFGAGSRLTVL.

The chain uses TRBV19 and TRBJ2-1; 9 nucleotides line up with TRBD1. Unmatched junction bases numbered 27, after V lost 6 bases and J lost 12 bases. The CDR3 is 19 residues long. Germline CDR1 and CDR2: LNHDA and SQIVND (reference sequence). The CDR3 DNA reads as TGTGCCAGTAGCCCCATCTGGGACAGGGAAGGAGCGTACAATCTTGGGCAGTTCTTC. It is translated as CASSPIWDREGAYNLGQFF.

This chain joins TRBV7-2 and TRBJ1-6; D remains ambiguous. CDR1 is SGHTA, CDR2 FQGNSA, per germline. With 6 bases removed from V and 7 bases from J, the gap between germline ends came to 7 bases. CDR3 length: 12 amino acids. CDR3 loop: CASREGNSPLHF. The CDR3, as DNA: TGTGCCAGCAGGGAAGGGAATTCACCCCTCCACTTT. Full variable domain (outside the CDR3, taken from reference TRBV7-2 and TRBJ1-6): GAGVSQSPSNKVTEKGKDVELRCDPISGHTALYWYRQSLGQGLEFLIYFQGNSAPDKSGLPSDRFSAERTGGSVSTLTIQRTQQEDSAVYLCASREGNSPLHFGNGTRLTVT.

The V call is TRBV28, the J call TRBJ1-6, with 11 bases lining up with TRBD1. Germline CDR1 MDHEN, CDR2 SYDVKM. V gave up 8 bases and J gave up 10 bases; unmatched junction bases: 7. The CDR3 runs 14 residues. The CDR3 bases are TGTGCCAGCCTTCCGGGACAGGGGGTCTCACCCCTCCACTTT. Its protein is CASLPGQGVSPLHF.

The V gene is TRBV6-6, the J gene TRBJ1-4, with D maybe TRBD1 (6 bases). CDR1 is MNHNY and CDR2 is SVGAGI in the germline V gene (reference sequence). The V end was cut by 5 bases, the J end by 8 bases, with 18 bases between. The CDR3 contains 15 residues. For the CDR3, the DNA is TGTGCCAGCAGTGTACGTTTCGGGGGCGCGGAAAAACTGTTTTTT. Protein: CASSVRFGGAEKLFF.

The rearrangement joins TRBV2 to TRBJ2-1; D not certain. The CDR3 runs 11 residues. Trimming left V 7 bases short and J 13 bases short, with 14 bases between. Germline CDR1 and CDR2: SNHLY and FYNNEI. The CDR3 DNA reads TGTGCCAGCACCTTCTCCGCTGGCCAGTTCTTC. As protein: CASTFSAGQFF. Full variable domain (rest looked up from reference TRBV2 and TRBJ2-1): EPEVTQTPSHQVTQMGQEVILRCVPISNHLYFYWYRQILGQKVEFLVSFYNNEISEKSEIFDDQFSVERPDGSNFTLKIRSTKLEDSAMYFCASTFSAGQFFGPGTRLTVL.

In its sample, this clone was seen once. V usage is TRBV30 and J usage is TRBJ2-7; 7 bases are a match to TRBD1. Germline values: CDR1 GTSNPN, CDR2 SVGIG (reference sequence). Unmatched junction bases numbered 3, after V lost 4 bases and J lost 0 bases. The CDR3 sequence is 13 residues long. CDR3 in DNA: TGTGCCTGGAACCGGGACAGCTCCTACGAGCAGTACTTC. It translates to CAWNRDSSYEQYF.

The rearrangement joins TRBV28 to TRBJ1-3; D gene unclear. Between the trimmed V and J ends, which lost 2 bases and 2 bases, there was a span of 13 bases. CDR1 is MDHEN, CDR2 SYDVKM, per germline. CDR3 length: 16 amino acids. CDR3 amino acids: CASSLAYRRTGNTIYF. The CDR3 bases are TGTGCCAGCAGTTTAGCATACCGCCGAACTGGAAACACCATATATTTT. The whole variable domain, remainder taken from reference TRBV28 and TRBJ1-3, is DVKVTQSSRYLVKRTGEKVFLECVQDMDHENMFWYRQDPGLGLRLIYFSYDVKMKEKGDIPEGYSVSREKKERFSLILESASTNQTSMYLCASSLAYRRTGNTIYFGEGSWLTVV.

The chain employs TRBV19 and TRBJ1-2, with 10 nucleotides matching TRBD1. V was clipped by 5 bases and J by 4 bases; unmatched bases: 10. CDR3 length: 16 residues. Germline loops: CDR1 LNHDA, CDR2 SQIVND (reference sequence). The DNA of the CDR3 is TGTGCCAGTAGTCTAGGGACAGGGGCCGGGGGCTATGGCTACACCTTC. Protein product: CASSLGTGAGGYGYTF.

The gene calls are TRBV6-5 and TRBJ2-7; D might be TRBD2 (6 bases). Trimming left V 4 bases short and J 3 bases short, with 16 bases between. CDR3 length: 15 residues. Per germline, CDR1 MNHEY and CDR2 SVGAGI. CDR3 loop: CASSWGVGGGYEQYF. DNA of the CDR3: TGTGCCAGCAGTTGGGGGGTCGGTGGAGGCTACGAGCAGTACTTC.

This clone was seen a handful of times. V gene TRBV5-1 combines with J gene TRBJ2-3, with D perhaps TRBD1 (6 bases). Trimming cost V 4 bases and J 10 bases, with 16 bases left between them. This CDR3 spans 13 amino acids. In germline, CDR1 is SGHRS, CDR2 YFSETQ. The CDR3 is CASSPVVRGSQYF. For the CDR3, the DNA is TGCGCCAGCAGCCCGGTGGTTAGGGGGTCGCAGTATTTT.

CDR3 residues: CSVPRGDTGELFF. The CDR3 coding sequence is TGCAGCGTTCCAAGGGGTGATACCGGGGAGCTGTTTTTT. This chain joins TRBV29-1 and TRBJ2-2; tentative D call: TRBD1 (5 bases). With 5 bases removed from V and 5 bases from J, the gap between germline ends came to 12 bases. In germline, CDR1 is SQVTM, CDR2 ANQGSEA. The CDR3 totals 13 residues.

The V call is TRBV7-8, the J call TRBJ1-3; possibly TRBD1 for D (6 bases). Between the trimmed V and J ends, which lost 1 base and 0 bases, there was a span of 19 bases. The CDR3 is made up of 19 amino acids. The V gene's germline CDR1 is SGHVS and CDR2 FQNEAQ. This chain's CDR3 is CASSLVREGGTYSGNTIYF. Written as DNA, the CDR3 is TGTGCCAGCAGCTTAGTCCGGGAGGGGGGGACATACTCTGGAAACACCATATATTTT.

This clone was observed a handful of times. The rearrangement joins TRBV6-6 to TRBJ2-1; no firm D call. Germline CDR1 is MNHNY and CDR2 is SVGAGI (reference sequence). This CDR3 is built from 15 residues. Trimming pared 0 bases from V and 3 bases from J, leaving 9 bases between. The DNA of the CDR3 is TGTGCCAGCAGTTACTCTGGGATAGACTACAATGAGCAGTTCTTC. Translation: CASSYSGIDYNEQFF.

The rearrangement joins TRBV11-2 to TRBJ2-6; no definite D call. The germline V gene has CDR1 SGHAT and CDR2 FQNNGV. Trimming cost V 5 bases and J 5 bases, with 22 bases left between them. The CDR3 consists of 18 residues. The CDR3 DNA follows: TGTGCCAGCAGCCCACTGGGAACGCAACAAAGTCGGGCCAACGTCCTGACTTTC. It is translated as CASSPLGTQQSRANVLTF.

CDR3 sequence (DNA): TGTGCCACCTCCATCGACAGGGGGCATATCTACGAGCAGTACTTC. This gives the protein CATSIDRGHIYEQYF. V is TRBV6-5 and J is TRBJ2-7; 10 bases are shared with TRBD1. Germline V gives CDR1 MNHEY, CDR2 SVGAGI. The length of the CDR3 is 15 residues. J gave up 3 bases and V 10 bases, and 12 bases lay outside the gene matches.

The V gene is TRBV11-1, the J gene TRBJ2-7; D is perhaps TRBD2 (6 bases). The CDR3 length is 16 residues. V was shortened by 6 bases and J by 3 bases, with 21 bases between the two germline ends. Looked up from germline, CDR1 is SGHAT and CDR2 is FQDESV (reference sequence). The CDR3 is CASSGLEGTESYEQYF. In nucleotides, the CDR3 is TGTGCCAGCAGTGGGTTAGAGGGGACTGAGAGCTACGAGCAGTACTTC.

This clone has just a few counts. The rearrangement uses TRBV5-6 and TRBJ1-5; 8 nucleotides line up with TRBD1. In germline, CDR1 is SGHDT, CDR2 YYEEEE. The length of the CDR3 is 14 residues. V shed 4 bases, J shed 5 bases, and the junction held 5 bases outside the gene matches. The CDR3 sequence: CASSQGQGYQPQHF. The CDR3 nucleotides read TGTGCCAGCAGCCAAGGACAGGGCTATCAGCCCCAGCATTTT. The whole variable domain, remainder taken from reference TRBV5-6 and TRBJ1-5, is DAGVTQSPTHLIKTRGQQVTLRCSPKSGHDTVSWYQQALGQGPQFIFQYYEEEERQRGNFPDRFSGHQFPNYSSELNVNALLLGDSALYLCASSQGQGYQPQHFGDGTRLSIL.

The V call is TRBV10-3, the J call TRBJ1-2; 12 bases are shared with TRBD1. The CDR3 contains 17 residues. V gave up 8 bases and J gave up 6 bases; unmatched junction bases: 16. Germline V lookup: CDR1 ENHRY, CDR2 SYGVKD. CDR3 coding DNA: TGTGCCATCCAAGAACAGTCGGGACAGGGGGCGGTTGATGGCTACACCTTC. This sequence encodes CAIQEQSGQGAVDGYTF.

The CDR3 reads CASRDRLQNYGYTF. Here the CDR3 DNA reads TGTGCCAGTCGGGACAGGCTACAAAACTATGGCTACACCTTC. The gene calls are TRBV19 and TRBJ1-2, with 8 bases lining up with TRBD1. CDR1 is LNHDA, CDR2 SQIVND, per germline (reference sequence). The length of the CDR3 is 14 residues. Trimming removed 8 bases from V and 2 bases from J; junction bases left unmatched: 7. The full variable domain, in which reference TRBV19 and TRBJ1-2 provide the parts outside the CDR3, is DGGITQSPKYLFRKEGQNVTLSCEQNLNHDAMYWYRQDPGQGLRLIYYSQIVNDFQKGDIAEGYSVSREKKESFPLTVTSAQKNPTAFYLCASRDRLQNYGYTFGSGTRLTVV.

The chain has TRBV5-6 and TRBJ1-1; D call uncertain. V shed 2 bases and J shed 5 bases, with 7 bases lying between them. The CDR3 runs 12 residues. Germline V gene lookup returns CDR1 SGHDT and CDR2 YYEEEE. CDR3 amino acids: CASSFYTTEAFF. In DNA, the CDR3 is TGTGCCAGCAGCTTTTACACAACTGAAGCTTTCTTT.

J is TRBJ1-4 and V is TRBV19; D is unresolved. The V end lost 4 bases, the J end lost 9 bases, and 6 bases lay between the germline ends. The CDR3 covers 11 residues. In germline, CDR1 is LNHDA, CDR2 SQIVND (reference sequence). The CDR3 loop reads CASSTQKKLFF. The DNA of the CDR3 is TGTGCCAGTAGTACACAGAAAAAACTGTTTTTT.

The V and J genes are TRBV6-5 and TRBJ2-7; TRBD1 aligns across 8 bases. The CDR3 sequence is 14 residues long. CDR1 is MNHEY, CDR2 SVGAGI, per germline. With 2 bases clipped from V and 5 bases from J, the junction kept 5 bases outside the gene matches. In DNA, the CDR3 is TGTGCCAGCAGTTACAGCCAGGGGGCTAACGAGCAGTACTTC. It is translated as CASSYSQGANEQYF.

The chain combines TRBV6-9 with TRBJ1-6; 8 bases match TRBD1. This CDR3 is 14 amino acids long. CDR1 is MNHGY and CDR2 is SVAAGI in the germline V gene. The V segment lost 5 bases and the J segment 7 bases; nucleotides outside the gene matches: 4. CDR3 in DNA: TGTGCCAGCAGTGCCACAGGGGGGAATTCACCCCTCCACTTT. Protein: CASSATGGNSPLHF.

This chain's CDR3 is CASSRYRGGQPQHF. The CDR3 nucleotides are TGTGCCAGCAGCCGCTACAGGGGCGGTCAGCCCCAGCATTTT. The chain links TRBV5-4 to TRBJ1-5, with 7 bases fitting TRBD1. The trim removed 4 bases at V and 6 bases at J, leaving 7 bases unmatched. Germline-derived CDR1 and CDR2 are SGHNT and YYREEE (reference sequence). The CDR3 covers 14 residues.

The chain employs TRBV6-5 and TRBJ2-7; 8 nucleotides agree with TRBD1. After removal of 2 bases from V and 1 base from J, the junction contained 4 bases not matched to a gene. The CDR3 loop spans 15 amino acids. Germline V gene data show CDR1 as MNHEY and CDR2 as SVGAGI. The CDR3, as DNA: TGTGCCAGCAGTTACGAAGGGACAGGTTCCTACGAGCAGTACTTC. Protein: CASSYEGTGSYEQYF.

The J gene is TRBJ1-3, the V gene TRBV4-3; perhaps TRBD1 as D (5 bases). Germline V gene data show CDR1 as LGHNA and CDR2 as YSLEER. CDR3 length: 16 amino acids. Trimming pared 1 base from V and 2 bases from J, leaving 12 bases between. The CDR3, as DNA: TGCGCCAGCAGCCAAGGATCTCCGGGGGCTGGAAACACCATATATTTT. Translated: CASSQGSPGAGNTIYF.